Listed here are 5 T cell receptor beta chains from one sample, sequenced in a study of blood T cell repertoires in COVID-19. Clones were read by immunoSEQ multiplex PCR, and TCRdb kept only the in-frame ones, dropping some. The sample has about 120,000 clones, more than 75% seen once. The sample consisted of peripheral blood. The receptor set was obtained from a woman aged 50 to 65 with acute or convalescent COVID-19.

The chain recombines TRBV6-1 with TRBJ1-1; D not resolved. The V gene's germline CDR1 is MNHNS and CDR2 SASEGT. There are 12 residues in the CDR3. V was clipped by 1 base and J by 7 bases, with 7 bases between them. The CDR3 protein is CASSEVVSEAFF. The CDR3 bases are TGTGCCAGCAGTGAAGTTGTCAGTGAAGCTTTCTTT.

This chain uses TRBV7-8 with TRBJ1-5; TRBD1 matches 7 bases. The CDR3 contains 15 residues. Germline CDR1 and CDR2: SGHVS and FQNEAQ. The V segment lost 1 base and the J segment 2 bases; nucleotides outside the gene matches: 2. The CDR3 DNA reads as TGTGCCAGCAGCTTAGATGGACAGGGCAATCAGCCCCAGCATTTT. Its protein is CASSLDGQGNQPQHF.

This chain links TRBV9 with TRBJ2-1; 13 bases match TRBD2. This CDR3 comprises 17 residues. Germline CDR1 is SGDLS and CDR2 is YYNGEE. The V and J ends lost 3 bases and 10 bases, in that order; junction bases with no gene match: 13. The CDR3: CASSAMAGTSGIWEQFF. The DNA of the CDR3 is TGTGCCAGCAGCGCAATGGCCGGGACTAGCGGGATTTGGGAGCAGTTCTTC.

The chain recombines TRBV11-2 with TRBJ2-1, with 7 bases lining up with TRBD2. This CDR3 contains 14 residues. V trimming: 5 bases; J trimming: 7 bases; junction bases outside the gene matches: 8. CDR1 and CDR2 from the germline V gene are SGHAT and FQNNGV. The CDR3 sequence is CASSPNPGLNEQFF. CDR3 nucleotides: TGTGCCAGCAGCCCAAACCCGGGACTAAATGAGCAGTTCTTC.

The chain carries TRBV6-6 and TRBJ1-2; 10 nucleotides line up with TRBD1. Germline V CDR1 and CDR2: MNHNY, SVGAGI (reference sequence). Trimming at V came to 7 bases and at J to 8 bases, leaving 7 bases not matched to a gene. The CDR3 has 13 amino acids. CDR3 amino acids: CASKKGTGDGYTF. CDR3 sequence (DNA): TGTGCCAGCAAAAAGGGGACAGGGGACGGCTACACCTTC.